The 32 T cell receptor beta chains reported below all come from one sample, sequenced in a study of neurological immune-mediated disorders. TCRdb analysed the 5' RACE reads with MiXCR anew, one entry per CDR3 protein. Of about 30,000 distinct CDR3 sequences in the sample, about 15% were seen once. Sequencing was carried out using PBMCs. The origin of the receptors is a man between 65 and 79 years old in good health.

The sample holds many counts of this clonotype. V and J are TRBV11-2 and TRBJ2-5, with 9 bases aligning to TRBD2. The length of the CDR3 is 18 residues. CDR1 and CDR2 (germline): SGHAT, FQNNGV. J gave up 5 bases and V 2 bases, and 15 bases lay outside the gene matches. The CDR3 DNA reads TGTGCCAGCAGCTTAACCCCCCCCCCTGCGGGGGGGCAGGAGACCCAGTACTTC. Its translation is CASSLTPPPAGGQETQYF.

At least ten counts were recorded for this clonotype. This chain links TRBV6-6 with TRBJ2-1, with no clear D. Germline assignment: CDR1 MNHNY and CDR2 SVGAGI (reference sequence). The CDR3 is 11 residues long. V dropped 10 bases and J dropped 7 bases, with 11 bases sitting between them. The CDR3 DNA sequence: TGTGCCACCGGGCTTGGAAATGAGCAGTTCTTC. The encoded protein is CATGLGNEQFF.

The V and J genes are TRBV20-1 and TRBJ2-7; 8 nucleotides match TRBD1. The CDR3 contains 13 residues. J gave up 6 bases and V 3 bases, and 7 bases lay outside the gene matches. In germline, CDR1 is DFQATT, CDR2 SNEGSKA (reference sequence). This chain's CDR3 is CSASPDRAGEQYF. The CDR3 region has the DNA TGCAGTGCTAGCCCGGACAGGGCCGGCGAGCAGTACTTC.

The sample holds many counts of this clonotype. The chain combines TRBV20-1 with TRBJ1-5; no reliable D call. V was clipped by 2 bases and J by 10 bases, with 15 bases between them. The CDR3 has 13 residues. Germline lookup yields CDR1 DFQATT and CDR2 SNEGSKA (reference sequence). The CDR3 DNA is TGCAGTGCTAGACTAAGAATGGCACAACCCCAGCATTTT. Amino acids: CSARLRMAQPQHF.

This clonotype came up many times. The CDR3 region has the DNA TGTGCCAGCAGCTTGGGAGGCGGGACAGGGTACAATCAGCCCCAGCATTTT. It codes for CASSLGGGTGYNQPQHF. The chain couples TRBV5-5 to TRBJ1-5; TRBD1 matches at 9 bases. The CDR3 length is 17 residues. CDR1 is SGHKS and CDR2 is YYEKEE in the germline V gene (reference sequence). V lost 0 bases, J lost 3 bases, and 7 bases stayed unmatched.

Notes on this clonotype: Germline and junction disagree at one end, which may indicate a read error. The chain combines TRBV20-1 with TRBJ2-3, with D possibly TRBD2 on 7 matching bases. CDR1 and CDR2 (germline): DFQATT, SNEGSKA (reference sequence). This CDR3 has 15 amino acids. The CDR3 loop reads CSARDRGGAFDTKYF. In DNA form, the CDR3 reads TGCAGTGCTAGAGATAGAGGGGGGGCATTTGATACGAAGTATTTT.

This clonotype was counted ten times or more. This rearrangement joins TRBV7-2 to TRBJ1-3; D is uncertain. The CDR3 spans 15 residues. Trimming shortened V by 1 base and J by 3 bases, and 10 bases separated the two germline ends. The germline CDR1 and CDR2 sequences are SGHTA and FQGNSA. The CDR3 reads CASSLVAGSGNTIYF. As DNA, the CDR3 is TGTGCCAGCAGCTTAGTAGCCGGGAGTGGAAACACCATATATTTT. Drawing the rest from reference TRBV7-2 and TRBJ1-3, the complete variable domain is GAGVSQSPSNKVTEKGKDVELRCDPISGHTALYWYRQSLGQGLEFLIYFQGNSAPDKSGLPSDRFSAERTGGSVSTLTIQRTQQEDSAVYLCASSLVAGSGNTIYFGEGSWLTVV.

V gene TRBV7-8 combines with J gene TRBJ2-3, with TRBD1 as a possible D gene (6 bases). V lost 4 bases and J 1 base, leaving 12 bases between the germline ends. Germline V gene sequence: CDR1 SGHVS, CDR2 FQNEAQ. This CDR3 region has 15 residues. CDR3 residues: CASSSTGLRTDTQYF. In DNA form, the CDR3 reads TGTGCCAGCAGCTCAACAGGGCTCCGCACAGATACGCAGTATTTT.

For this clonotype: Being one base from a much bigger clone, this may be a read error. The rearrangement uses TRBV18 and TRBJ2-3, with no clear D. Per the germline V gene, CDR1 is KGHSH and CDR2 is LQKENI. CDR3 length: 15 residues. CDR3 DNA: TGTGCCAACTCACCCCTGCTCCGACGCACAGATACGCAGTATTTT. Amino acids: CANSPLLRRTDTQYF.

This clonotype was recorded at least ten times. This may be a read error: a much more frequent sequence differs by one nucleotide. The chain joins TRBV12-3 or TRBV12-4 to TRBJ2-2; 8 bases are shared with TRBD2. After removal of 6 bases from V and 2 bases from J, the junction contained 8 bases not matched to a gene. The CDR3 spans 16 residues. The CDR3 loop is CASSIQAGVNTGELFF. CDR3 in DNA: TGTGCCAGCAGCATACAAGCGGGGGTCAACACCGGGGAGCTGTTTTTT.

This clonotype occurred many times. The chain couples TRBV5-1 to TRBJ2-3; the match to TRBD1 covers 9 bases. The J segment lost 2 bases and the V segment lost 4 bases, leaving 8 bases of the junction unmatched. The CDR3 runs to 16 residues. Germline CDR1 is SGHRS and CDR2 is YFSETQ. CDR3 coding DNA: TGCGCCAGCAGCACCGGGGACAGGGCTTACACAGATACGCAGTATTTT. It codes for CASSTGDRAYTDTQYF.

In its sample, this clonotype was seen many times. The chain recombines TRBV20-1 with TRBJ1-1; D is possibly TRBD1 (6 bases). The CDR3 spans 15 residues. Germline V gene sequence: CDR1 DFQATT, CDR2 SNEGSKA (reference sequence). V dropped 2 bases and J dropped 4 bases, with 17 bases sitting between them. CDR3: CSARRGGGITTEAFF. The CDR3 DNA is TGCAGTGCTAGAAGGGGGGGGGGAATTACCACTGAAGCTTTCTTT.

This clonotype was recorded at least ten times. The genes are TRBV20-1 and TRBJ2-2, with 10 bases lining up with TRBD1. The J segment lost 6 bases and the V segment lost 1 base, leaving 5 bases of the junction unmatched. CDR1 is DFQATT and CDR2 is SNEGSKA in the germline V gene (reference sequence). CDR3 length: 15 amino acids. The CDR3 loop reads CSARATTGGAGELFF. Written as DNA, the CDR3 is TGCAGTGCTAGAGCCACGACAGGGGGCGCCGGGGAGCTGTTTTTT.

This clonotype was recorded at least ten times. The genes are TRBV12-3 or TRBV12-4 and TRBJ2-4, with 9 bases that match TRBD1. The V and J ends lost 6 bases and 6 bases, in that order; junction bases with no gene match: 6. The CDR3 has 14 amino acids. DNA for the CDR3: TGTGCCAGCAGGGGGACAGGGAGAGGAAACATTCAGTACTTC. It encodes CASRGTGRGNIQYF.

This clonotype was seen only once. The chain is built from TRBV11-2 and TRBJ2-5, with 9 bases fitting TRBD2. The CDR3 sequence is 19 residues long. V lost 2 bases to trimming and J lost 5 bases; unmatched junction nucleotides: 18. Germline CDR1 reads SGHAT; CDR2 reads FQNNGV. The CDR3 loop is CASSLTHPPPAGGQETQYF. The DNA of the CDR3 is TGTGCCAGCAGCTTAACCCACCCCCCCCCTGCGGGGGGGCAGGAGACCCAGTACTTC.

This clonotype was seen at least ten times. The rearrangement uses TRBV7-6 and TRBJ1-1, with unresolved D. The CDR3 loop spans 13 amino acids. The V end was cut by 1 base, the J end by 4 bases, with 7 bases between. Germline assignment: CDR1 SGHVS and CDR2 FNYEAQ. CDR3 nucleotides: TGTGCCAGCAGCTTAGGGTCTACCACTGAAGCTTTCTTT. Protein sequence: CASSLGSTTEAFF.

This clonotype was recorded a few times. The gene calls are TRBV19 and TRBJ1-5; weak D call: TRBD1 (5 bases). CDR1 is LNHDA and CDR2 is SQIVND in the germline V gene (reference sequence). Trimming pared 3 bases from V and 1 base from J, leaving 13 bases between. This CDR3 has 16 residues. The CDR3 reads CASSMMGLLSNQPQHF. Here the CDR3 DNA reads TGTGCCAGTAGTATGATGGGGCTGCTAAGCAATCAGCCCCAGCATTTT. Full variable domain (rest looked up from reference TRBV19 and TRBJ1-5): DGGITQSPKYLFRKEGQNVTLSCEQNLNHDAMYWYRQDPGQGLRLIYYSQIVNDFQKGDIAEGYSVSREKKESFPLTVTSAQKNPTAFYLCASSMMGLLSNQPQHFGDGTRLSIL.

The CDR3 nucleotides read TGTGCCAGCAGTCTTTCCTACGAGGGGGAAAACATTCAGTACTTC. Protein: CASSLSYEGENIQYF. The chain links TRBV7-2 to TRBJ2-4, with D possibly TRBD1 on 6 matching bases. Trimming shortened V by 6 bases and J by 5 bases, and 17 bases separated the two germline ends. The germline gives CDR1 SGHTA, CDR2 FQGNSA. The CDR3 runs 15 residues.

This clonotype appeared many times. The genes are TRBV28 and TRBJ2-7; 10 bases fit TRBD1. Losses at the gene ends were 6 bases for V and 5 bases for J; bases not matched to a gene: 7. Germline CDR1 reads MDHEN; CDR2 reads SYDVKM. This CDR3 region has 14 residues. The CDR3 here is CASSPGQGYHEQYF. CDR3 sequence (DNA): TGTGCCAGCAGCCCGGGACAGGGGTACCACGAGCAGTACTTC.

This clonotype was counted ten times or more. The chain uses TRBV4-2 and TRBJ2-3, with D possibly matching TRBD1 (6 bases). The V gene's germline CDR1 is LGHNA and CDR2 YNFKEQ. The CDR3 totals 17 residues. Trimming took 0 bases from V and 8 from J, leaving 21 bases between them. The DNA for the CDR3 is TGTGCCAGCAGCCAAGACATAGGGGGTTATCTGGTGGCTACGCAGTATTTT. This sequence encodes CASSQDIGGYLVATQYF.

This clonotype has a handful of counts. This chain connects TRBV21-1 to TRBJ1-1; the tabulated D call, TRBD1, remains unverified against the DNA. TRBV21-1 is labeled a pseudogene. The CDR3 is 18 residues long. The CDR3 bases are TGTGCCAGCAGCACCGCGAATAGGACAGGGTTTACCCCGCATGAAGCTTTCTTT. Translating it yields CASSTANRTGFTPHEAFF.

This clonotype came up a few times. The V call is TRBV28, the J call TRBJ2-3, with 10 bases identical to TRBD2. Germline-derived CDR1 and CDR2 are MDHEN and SYDVKM. The trim removed 3 bases at V and 2 bases at J, leaving 8 bases unmatched. This CDR3 is built from 17 residues. The CDR3 nucleotides read TGTGCCAGCAGTTTCGGGACTAGCGTTCCCTACACAGATACGCAGTATTTT. Translating it yields CASSFGTSVPYTDTQYF.

This clonotype was recorded many times. The chain links TRBV7-2 to TRBJ1-5, with D possibly matching TRBD1 (6 bases). Trimming left V 0 bases short and J 7 bases short, with 13 bases between. The CDR3 totals 15 residues. Germline V CDR1 and CDR2: SGHTA, FQGNSA. The CDR3 bases are TGTGCCAGCAGCTTAGCCACAGGGACGGGCCAGCCCCAGCATTTT. Translated: CASSLATGTGQPQHF.

This chain connects TRBV5-5 to TRBJ2-7, with 7 bases matching TRBD1. The CDR3 runs to 14 residues. V was pared by 0 bases and J by 3 bases, with 3 bases of the junction left unmatched. Germline CDR1 reads SGHKS; CDR2 reads YYEKEE (reference sequence). CDR3 sequence: CASSLGYRGYEQYF. The CDR3 nucleotides read TGTGCCAGCAGCTTGGGATACAGGGGCTACGAGCAGTACTTC.

This clonotype was counted at least ten times. J is TRBJ2-1 and V is TRBV18, with D perhaps assigned TRBD1 or TRBD2 (6 bases each). CDR1 KGHSH and CDR2 LQKENI come from the germline V gene. Trimming took off 0 bases at V and 10 bases at J, with 10 bases between the two ends. The CDR3 is 13 amino acids. CDR3 sequence (DNA): TGTGCCAGCTCACCACCGCAGGGGAGGGAGCAGTTCTTC. Protein: CASSPPQGREQFF.

This clonotype has ten or more counts. The chain is built from TRBV7-2 and TRBJ2-7; D gene uncertain. V was cut by 4 bases and J by 0 bases, with 13 bases left in between. Germline V gives CDR1 SGHTA, CDR2 FQGNSA. This CDR3 has 15 amino acids. The CDR3 region is CASSSSTVSSYEQYF. The CDR3 nucleotides read TGTGCCAGCAGCTCATCGACTGTAAGCTCCTACGAGCAGTACTTC.

This clonotype was seen at least ten times. The chain recombines TRBV2 with TRBJ2-2; 8 positions match TRBD2. This CDR3 has 16 residues. With 3 bases clipped from V and 3 bases from J, the junction kept 6 bases outside the gene matches. CDR1 and CDR2 from the germline V gene are SNHLY and FYNNEI. CDR3 in DNA: TGTGCCAGCAGTGACGAGCGGGGGCCCGACACCGGGGAGCTGTTTTTT. It encodes CASSDERGPDTGELFF.

This clonotype was seen repeatedly, ten times or more. The chain combines TRBV28 with TRBJ2-7, with a weak D call TRBD2 (6 bases). This CDR3 is built from 17 residues. V shed 3 bases and J shed 0 bases, with 18 bases lying between them. Germline V gene lookup returns CDR1 MDHEN and CDR2 SYDVKM. CDR3 in amino acids: CASSFEPGLSSSYEQYF. CDR3 DNA sequence: TGTGCCAGCAGTTTTGAACCGGGACTCTCGAGCTCCTACGAGCAGTACTTC.

As regards this clonotype: A read error may explain this, as a much larger clone is one base away. The chain carries TRBV10-2 and TRBJ2-3; maybe TRBD2 (6 bases). Germline-derived CDR1 and CDR2 are WSHSY and SAAADI. The CDR3 runs 11 residues. CDR3 amino acids: CASRGGDAQYF. CDR3 sequence (DNA): TGCGCCAGCAGGGGGGGAGATGCGCAGTATTTT.

This clonotype came up many times. In nucleotides, the CDR3 is TGTGCCAGCAGCTTGGGGACGGCGACCCAGTATGGCTACACCTTC. Translating gives CASSLGTATQYGYTF. The V and J genes are TRBV5-4 and TRBJ1-2, with D unclear. The CDR3 runs 15 residues. Germline V gives CDR1 SGHNT, CDR2 YYREEE (reference sequence). V lost 0 bases and J 5 bases, leaving 14 bases between the germline ends.

On this clonotype itself: Sequence at one end of the junction differs from germline and may be a read error. The V call is TRBV6-2 or TRBV6-3, the J call TRBJ2-1; possible D gene TRBD1, 5 bases. Germline V CDR1 and CDR2: MNHEY, SVGEGT. The CDR3 totals 14 residues. The CDR3 nucleotides are TGTGCCAGTAGTTACCCTAGGACAATCAATGAGCAGATCTTC. Amino acids: CASSYPRTINEQIF.

This clonotype was recorded many times. The chain carries TRBV7-2 and TRBJ2-5, with 14 bases identical to TRBD2. The CDR3 is 20 residues long. Per the germline V gene, CDR1 is SGHTA and CDR2 is FQGNSA. The V gene end was trimmed by 7 bases and the J gene end by 4 bases; junction bases not matched to a gene: 20. The CDR3 sequence: CASNFAGPGLAGAGGETQYF. For the CDR3, the DNA is TGTGCCAGCAACTTCGCGGGACCGGGACTAGCGGGGGCGGGGGGAGAGACCCAGTACTTC.